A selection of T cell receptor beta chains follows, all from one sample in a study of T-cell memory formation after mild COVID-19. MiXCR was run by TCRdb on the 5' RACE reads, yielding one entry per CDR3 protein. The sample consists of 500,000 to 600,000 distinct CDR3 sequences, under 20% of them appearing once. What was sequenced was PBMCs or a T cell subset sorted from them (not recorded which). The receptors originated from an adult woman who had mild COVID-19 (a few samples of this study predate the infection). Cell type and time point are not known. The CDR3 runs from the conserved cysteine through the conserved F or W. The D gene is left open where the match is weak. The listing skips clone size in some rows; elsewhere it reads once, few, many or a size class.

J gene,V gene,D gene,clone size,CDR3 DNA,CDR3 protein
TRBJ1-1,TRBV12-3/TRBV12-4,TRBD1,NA,TGTGCCAGCAGATCGGACAGGGTCACTGAAGCTTTCTTT,CASRSDRVTEAFF
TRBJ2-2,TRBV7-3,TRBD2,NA,TGTGCCAGCAGGGATAGCGGGAGAGGGCGCACCGGGGAGCTGTTTTTT,CASRDSGRGRTGELFF
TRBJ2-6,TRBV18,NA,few,TGTGCCAGCTCACCATCGCCGGTTCTCTCTGGGGCCAACGTCCTGACTTTC,CASSPSPVLSGANVLTF
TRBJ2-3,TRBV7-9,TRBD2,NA,TGTGCCAGCAGCTTATTCTCAGTCAGAGGGACTAGCGGCACAGATACGCAGTATTTT,CASSLFSVRGTSGTDTQYF
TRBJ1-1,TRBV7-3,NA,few,TGTGCCAGCAGCTTAATGTCCGGGGGCGGTACTTTCTTT,CASSLMSGGGTFF
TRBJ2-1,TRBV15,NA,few,TGTGCCACCAGCAGGGCGTACAGGGAGGGGAATGAGCAGTTCTTC,CATSRAYREGNEQFF
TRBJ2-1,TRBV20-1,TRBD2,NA,TGCAGTGCTAGAATCAGGACTAGCTCCTACAATGAGCAGTTCTTC,CSARIRTSSYNEQFF
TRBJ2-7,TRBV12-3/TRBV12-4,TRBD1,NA,TGTGCCAGCAGGGGGACAGGGTCCCACGAGCAGTACTTC,CASRGTGSHEQYF
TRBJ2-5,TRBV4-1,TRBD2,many,TGCGCCAGCAGCCAAGGCGGCGGGGGATTCCAAGAGACCCAGTACTTC,CASSQGGGGFQETQYF
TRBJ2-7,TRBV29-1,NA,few,TGCAGCGTTGAAATGACAGCGCCATACGAGCAGTACTTC,CSVEMTAPYEQYF
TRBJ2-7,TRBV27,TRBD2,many,TGTGCCAGCAGTTTAAGGGGACCGGGACTAGCGGGAGTTTTAAGCGAGCAGTACTTC,CASSLRGPGLAGVLSEQYF
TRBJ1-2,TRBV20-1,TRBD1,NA,TGCAGTGCTAGATCAGGGACAGGGAACTATGGCTACACCTTC,CSARSGTGNYGYTF
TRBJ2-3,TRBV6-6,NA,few,TGTGCCAGCAGTCCGGGACACGCAGATACGCAGTATTTT,CASSPGHADTQYF
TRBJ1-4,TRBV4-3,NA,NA,TGCGCCAGCAGCTCACAGATCTTCTCGGGGGAGGAAAAACTGTTTTTT,CASSSQIFSGEEKLFF
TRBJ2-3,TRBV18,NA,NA,TGTGCCAGCTCACTTACACGGGACACGAGCACAGATACGCAGTATTTT,CASSLTRDTSTDTQYF
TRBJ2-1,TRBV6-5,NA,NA,TGTGCCGGGCCAAGCGAGGGCAATGAGCAGTTCTTC,CAGPSEGNEQFF
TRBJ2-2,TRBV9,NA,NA,TGTGCCAGCAGCGTAGGCCCTAGCGGGGAGCTGTTTTTT,CASSVGPSGELFF
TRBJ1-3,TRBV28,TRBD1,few,TGTGCCAGCGGGACAGGGGTCCCCACTGCCATATATTTT,CASGTGVPTAIYF
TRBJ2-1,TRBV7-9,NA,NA,TGTGCCAGCAGCTTACTTTACCGGGGGTTCTACAATGAGCAGTTCTTC,CASSLLYRGFYNEQFF
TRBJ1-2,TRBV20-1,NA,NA,TGCAGTGCTATAGGACAGATTTATGGCTACACCTTC,CSAIGQIYGYTF
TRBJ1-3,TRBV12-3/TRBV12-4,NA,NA,TGTGCCAGCAGTTCCTCCGGGACGAGCTCTGGAAACACCATATATTTT,CASSSSGTSSGNTIYF
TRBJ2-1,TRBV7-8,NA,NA,TGTGCCAGCAGCTCCAATAGGAACTATAGACAGGGAGGTCCTGAGCAGTTCTTC,CASSSNRNYRQGGPEQFF
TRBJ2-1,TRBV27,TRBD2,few,TGTGCCAGCAGTCAAGTGATAGCGGGGGGTAATGAGCAGTTCTTC,CASSQVIAGGNEQFF
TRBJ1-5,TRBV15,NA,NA,TGTGCCACCAGCAGAGCCGCAGGGTTGGGTCAGCCCCAGCATTTT,CATSRAAGLGQPQHF
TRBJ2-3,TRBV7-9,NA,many,TGTGCCAGCAGCTTTGCTACAGATACGCAGTATTTT,CASSFATDTQYF
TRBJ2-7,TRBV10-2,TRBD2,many,TGCGCCAGCAGATCGACTAGCGGGGGCGACGAGCAGTACTTC,CASRSTSGGDEQYF
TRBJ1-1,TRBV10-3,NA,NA,TGTGCCATCCGCCTCGGAGGGGCGCAGACTGAAGCTTTCTTT,CAIRLGGAQTEAFF
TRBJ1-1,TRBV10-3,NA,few,TGTGCCATCAGTGATCAAGGAACGGTCACTGAAGCTTTCTTT,CAISDQGTVTEAFF
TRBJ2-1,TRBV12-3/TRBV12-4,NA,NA,TGTGCCTCAGGTGGGGGTTACAATGAGCAGTTCTTC,CASGGGYNEQFF
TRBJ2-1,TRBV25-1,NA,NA,TGTGCCAGCGACCCCGGAGTACCTGCGGTGAGCTCCTACAATGAGCAGTTCTTC,CASDPGVPAVSSYNEQFF
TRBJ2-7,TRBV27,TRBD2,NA,TGTGCCAGCAGTTGGACTAGCGGCTCTGAGTGGCAGTACTTC,CASSWTSGSEWQYF
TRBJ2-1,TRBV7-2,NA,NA,TGTGCCAGCAGCAACACAGGGCTGGGGGAGCAGTTCTTC,CASSNTGLGEQFF
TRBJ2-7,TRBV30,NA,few,TGTGCCTGGACCGGGGACTTGCCCTACGAGCAGTACTTC,CAWTGDLPYEQYF
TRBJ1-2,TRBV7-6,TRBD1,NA,TGTGCCAGCAGCAATCCCCGGGACAGGGGGCCCTATGGCTACACCTTC,CASSNPRDRGPYGYTF
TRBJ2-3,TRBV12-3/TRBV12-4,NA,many,TGTGCCAGCAGTTTTATCCCCCCGGTCGCAGATACGCAGTATTTT,CASSFIPPVADTQYF
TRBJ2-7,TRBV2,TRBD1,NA,TGTGCCGGCCGTCCGTCCCCCGGGACAGGGACCGAGCAGTACTTC,CAGRPSPGTGTEQYF
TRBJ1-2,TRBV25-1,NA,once,TGTGCCAGCCTGGCAGGTTATGGCTACACCTTC,CASLAGYGYTF
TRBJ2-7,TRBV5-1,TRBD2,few,TGCGCCAGCAGCCCCGCAGAGGGAGGGCCCTACGAGCAGTACTTC,CASSPAEGGPYEQYF
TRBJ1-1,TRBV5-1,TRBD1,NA,TGCGCCAGCAGCTTGGACCAGGGGGATTCAGCTTTCTTT,CASSLDQGDSAFF
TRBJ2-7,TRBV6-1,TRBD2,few,TGTGCCAGCAGTGAACACCCCCCTAGCGGGGGATACGAGCAGTACTTC,CASSEHPPSGGYEQYF
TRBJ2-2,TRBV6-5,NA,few,TGTGCCAGCACCCGGGGCTCGAACACCGGGGAGCTGTTTTTT,CASTRGSNTGELFF
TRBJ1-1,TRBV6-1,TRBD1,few,TGTGCCAGCACCATGGGACAGGGGAACACTGAAGCTTTCTTT,CASTMGQGNTEAFF
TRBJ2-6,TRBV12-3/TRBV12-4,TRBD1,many,TGTGCCAGCAGAAAGACAGGGGTAACTGCGGACGGGGCCAACGTCCTGACTTTC,CASRKTGVTADGANVLTF
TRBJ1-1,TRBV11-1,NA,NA,TGTGCCAGCAGCGCCCGGACAGATTCGAACACTGAAGCTTTCTTT,CASSARTDSNTEAFF
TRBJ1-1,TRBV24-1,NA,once,TGTGCCACCAGTGATTCCCGCGGTGAAGCTTTCTTT,CATSDSRGEAFF
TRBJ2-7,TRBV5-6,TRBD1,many,TGTGCCAGCAGCTCGGGACAGGTCCTCTCGCGGCAGTACTTC,CASSSGQVLSRQYF
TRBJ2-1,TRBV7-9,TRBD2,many,TGTGCCAGCAGCCCGTCGTACTCTCCGGGACTAGCTTTGAATGAGCAGTTCTTC,CASSPSYSPGLALNEQFF
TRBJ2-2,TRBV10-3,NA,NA,TGTGCCATCAGTGAATTCGGGCGGGATAACACCGGGGAGCTGTTTTTT,CAISEFGRDNTGELFF
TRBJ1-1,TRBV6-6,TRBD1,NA,TGTGCCAGCCGCCCCGGGACAGTGAACACTGAAGCTTTCTTT,CASRPGTVNTEAFF
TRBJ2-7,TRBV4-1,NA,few,TGCGCCAGCGCCGCCGGGCCAGCCTACGAGCAGTACTTC,CASAAGPAYEQYF
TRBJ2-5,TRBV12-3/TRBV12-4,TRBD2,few,TGTGCCAGCAGTTTCTCCGGGACTAGGGAGACCCAGTACTTC,CASSFSGTRETQYF
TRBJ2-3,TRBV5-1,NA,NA,TGCGCCAGCAGCAAAACCGGGACTAGCACAGATACGCAGTATTTT,CASSKTGTSTDTQYF
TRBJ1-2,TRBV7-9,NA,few,TGTGCCAGCAGCCCAACAGGGATTATCAACTATGGCTACACCTTC,CASSPTGIINYGYTF
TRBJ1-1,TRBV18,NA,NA,TGTGCCAGCTCACCACCAGGGACGGGGAAGGCTTTCTTT,CASSPPGTGKAFF
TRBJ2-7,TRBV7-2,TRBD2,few,TGTGCCAGCAGCCTTGAGGGCGGGGGCTCCTACGAGCAGTACTTC,CASSLEGGGSYEQYF
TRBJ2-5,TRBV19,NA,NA,TGTGCCAGTAGTATGATCGGGGAGACCCAGTACTTC,CASSMIGETQYF
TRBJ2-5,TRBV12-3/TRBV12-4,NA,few,TGTGCCAGCAGTTTCGGTGGGAGTAGAAACCAAGAGACCCAGTACTTC,CASSFGGSRNQETQYF
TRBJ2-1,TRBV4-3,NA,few,TGCGCCAGCAGCCAAGGGGGGTTTGAGCAGTTCTTC,CASSQGGFEQFF
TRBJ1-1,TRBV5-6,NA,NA,TGTGCCAGCAGCTTGGGGCCGGACGGGATGAACACTGAAGCTTTCTTT,CASSLGPDGMNTEAFF